This T cell receptor beta chain was observed in a study of T cell responses to AZD1222 COVID-19 vaccine. At the level of the study: Whether given at about 4 or about 12 weeks, second doses were pooled.

Concerning this clone: Antigen unknown.

Using immunoSEQ multiplex PCR, the repertoire was profiled, and TCRdb retains in-frame clones only, with some absent. This repertoire shows roughly 140,000 clones, roughly 89% found once; its top ten account for around 1.7%. The study's findings and limits: Most donors were white British and more were female, and clonal diversity was possibly underestimated. Spike-specific TCR breadth and depth were elevated following two AZD1222 doses.

Per the germline V gene, CDR1 is DFQATT and CDR2 is SNEGSKA (reference sequence). The V segment lost 3 bases and the J segment 0 bases; nucleotides outside the gene matches: 5. The CDR3 totals 14 residues. The chain employs TRBV20-1 and TRBJ2-7, with 7 bases fitting TRBD2. The sequence was obtained from an adult in good health. This material consisted of peripheral blood, taken on day 0 of AZD1222 vaccination. CDR3 DNA: TGCAGTGCTAGTGCTAGCGGTTACTCCTACGAGCAGTACTTC. Translating it yields CSASASGYSYEQYF.